Shown below are 18 T cell receptor beta chains from a single sample sequenced in a study of regulatory T cells in long-lasting Graves disease. Time point of the sample: newly diagnosed GD, antithyroid drugs for less than 3 months. PBMCs provided the RNA from which the TCR library was made. Relying on iRepertoire HTBI primers and Arm-PCR of CDR3 regions, the team built TCR beta libraries. Using its own MiXCR run on the multiplex PCR reads, TCRdb lists one record per CDR3 protein. The sample shows about 420,000 distinct CDR3 sequences, about 15% of them seen only once. These records were also assigned to another study, of T cells in Graves' hyperthyroidism and ophthalmopathy.

The input for sequencing was peripheral blood mononuclear cells (PBMCs), taken at new diagnosis, from a patient treated with antithyroid drugs. Every receptor here comes from a woman between 18 and 29 years old with Graves disease.

This clonotype has at least ten counts. V is TRBV2 and J is TRBJ2-1, with D tentatively TRBD2 (5 bases). CDR1 is SNHLY and CDR2 is FYNNEI in the germline V gene. The CDR3 covers 12 residues. V was shortened by 6 bases and J by 3 bases, with 6 bases between the two germline ends. CDR3 residues: CASSRDYNEQFF. For the CDR3, the DNA is TGTGCCAGCAGCCGGGACTACAATGAGCAGTTCTTC. Together with reference TRBV2 and TRBJ2-1, the CDR3 gives the full variable domain: EPEVTQTPSHQVTQMGQEVILRCVPISNHLYFYWYRQILGQKVEFLVSFYNNEISEKSEIFDDQFSVERPDGSNFTLKIRSTKLEDSAMYFCASSRDYNEQFFGPGTRLTVL.

This clonotype was seen many times. J is TRBJ2-7 and V is TRBV6-1, with 13 bases that match TRBD2. Germline loops: CDR1 MNHNS, CDR2 SASEGT. Trimming cost V 6 bases and J 3 bases; bases outside gene matches: 8. CDR3 length: 16 residues. The CDR3 is CASSDLWTSGSYEQYF. The CDR3 DNA reads as TGTGCCAGCAGCGACTTATGGACTAGCGGGAGCTACGAGCAGTACTTC.

This clonotype was recorded many times. The chain is built from TRBV10-1 and TRBJ2-1; TRBD1 might be the D (6 bases). V lost 2 bases to trimming and J lost 6 bases, with 14 bases between them. Germline V gives CDR1 WNHNN, CDR2 SYGVQD (reference sequence). This CDR3 region has 15 residues. CDR3 sequence reads: CASSERVGGLNEQFF. The CDR3 DNA is TGCGCCAGCAGTGAGAGGGTAGGGGGTCTCAATGAGCAGTTCTTC.

In this sample, this clonotype turned up a few times. The chain couples TRBV20-1 to TRBJ1-3; 7 bases map to TRBD1. This CDR3 has 14 residues. Looked up from germline, CDR1 is DFQATT and CDR2 is SNEGSKA (reference sequence). V trimming: 1 base; J trimming: 2 bases; junction bases outside the gene matches: 2. This chain's CDR3 is CSARVRGPGNTIYF. CDR3 DNA sequence: TGCAGTGCTAGAGTGAGGGGGCCTGGAAACACCATATATTTT.

The V gene is TRBV10-3, the J gene TRBJ1-3; D perhaps matches TRBD1 (5 bases). CDR1 and CDR2 (germline): ENHRY, SYGVKD. There are 13 residues in the CDR3. V lost 7 bases, J lost 3 bases, and 10 bases lay in between. CDR3 coding DNA: TGTGCCATCATGGACATCGGTGGAAACACCATATATTTT. Its translation: CAIMDIGGNTIYF.

This rearrangement joins TRBV5-1 to TRBJ2-3; 11 bases match TRBD2. Germline V gene sequence: CDR1 SGHRS, CDR2 YFSETQ. This CDR3 has 19 amino acids. V shed 0 bases and J 8 bases; nucleotides not matched to a gene: 17. The CDR3 region has the DNA TGCGCCAGCAGCTTGGAGGGACTAGCGGTTCCGAGCCTCTCAGCTACGCAGTATTTT. This sequence encodes CASSLEGLAVPSLSATQYF.

The chain combines TRBV11-2 with TRBJ2-3; TRBD1 might be the D (6 bases). Germline CDR1 SGHAT, CDR2 FQNNGV. Trimming removed 1 base at V and 4 bases at J, with 15 bases between. The CDR3 runs to 16 residues. The CDR3 loop reads CASSLVGGVGSDTQYF. The CDR3 DNA sequence: TGTGCCAGCAGCTTAGTAGGGGGAGTAGGCTCAGATACGCAGTATTTT.

The gene calls are TRBV15 and TRBJ2-7; the match to TRBD2 covers 13 bases. The CDR3 has 17 amino acids. The junction had 4 bases not matched to a gene; V was cut back by 0 bases and J by 2 bases. Per the germline V gene, CDR1 is LNHNV and CDR2 is YYDKDF (reference sequence). The CDR3 DNA reads as TGTGCCACCAGCAGAGATGGACTAGCGGGAGCTGCCTACGAGCAGTACTTC. This translates into CATSRDGLAGAAYEQYF.

This clonotype was seen many times. The chain recombines TRBV5-1 with TRBJ1-1, with D possibly matching TRBD1 (5 bases). This CDR3 region has 14 residues. Trimming left V 4 bases short and J 4 bases short, with 14 bases between. Germline CDR1 and CDR2: SGHRS and YFSETQ. The CDR3 loop reads CASSGGGRITEAFF. Here the CDR3 DNA reads TGCGCCAGCAGCGGGGGGGGTCGGATCACTGAAGCTTTCTTT. The whole variable domain, filled in from reference TRBV5-1 and TRBJ1-1, reads KAGVTQTPRYLIKTRGQQVTLSCSPISGHRSVSWYQQTPGQGLQFLFEYFSETQRNKGNFPGRFSGRQFSNSRSEMNVSTLELGDSALYLCASSGGGRITEAFFGQGTRLTVV.

The chain employs TRBV12-3 or TRBV12-4 and TRBJ1-5; tentatively, D is TRBD1 (6 bases). The CDR3 is 15 amino acids. With 2 bases removed from V and 5 bases from J, the gap between germline ends came to 13 bases. The CDR3 region is CASSLWGRGDQPQHF. The CDR3 DNA follows: TGTGCCAGCAGTTTATGGGGGCGAGGCGATCAGCCCCAGCATTTT.

This clonotype has at least ten counts. This chain uses TRBV2 with TRBJ1-5, with D possibly matching TRBD1 (6 bases). The V and J ends lost 2 bases and 1 base respectively, with 9 bases between them. From germline, CDR1 is SNHLY and CDR2 FYNNEI. The CDR3 length is 15 residues. The CDR3 sequence is CASSEYGTSNQPQHF. The CDR3 bases are TGTGCCAGCAGTGAATATGGGACAAGCAATCAGCCCCAGCATTTT.

The sample holds one count of this clonotype. The chain couples TRBV9 to TRBJ1-3; D gene unclear. V lost 0 bases to trimming and J lost 1 base, with 8 bases between them. CDR1 and CDR2 (germline): SGDLS, YYNGEE. This CDR3 region has 15 residues. CDR3 region: CASSVERMSGNTIYF. CDR3 sequence (DNA): TGTGCCAGCAGCGTAGAGAGGATGTCTGGAAACACCATATATTTT.

This chain uses TRBV30 with TRBJ2-2; the D is unclear. Germline V gives CDR1 GTSNPN, CDR2 SVGIG (reference sequence). Trimming shortened V by 0 bases and J by 3 bases, and 5 bases separated the two germline ends. The CDR3 covers 13 residues. CDR3 nucleotides: TGTGCCTGGAGTGTAGCCGACACCGGGGAGCTGTTTTTT. The encoded protein is CAWSVADTGELFF.

This clonotype was seen a handful of times. The gene calls are TRBV7-3 and TRBJ2-5; TRBD1 is a possible D gene (6 bases). Between the trimmed V and J ends, which lost 0 bases and 2 bases, there was a span of 10 bases. Germline V lookup: CDR1 SGHTA, CDR2 FQGTGA. The CDR3 contains 15 residues. As DNA, the CDR3 is TGTGCCAGCAGCTTAACTTCAGGACAGCAAGAGACCCAGTACTTC. This sequence encodes CASSLTSGQQETQYF.

A few counts support this clonotype. This chain connects TRBV6-5 to TRBJ2-7, with D perhaps TRBD1 (6 bases). The germline gives CDR1 MNHEY, CDR2 SVGAGI. The CDR3 spans 16 residues. Trimming took 2 bases from V and 0 from J, leaving 14 bases between them. The CDR3 reads CASSYVTGDTSYEQYF. The CDR3 DNA follows: TGTGCCAGCAGTTACGTGACCGGGGACACCTCCTACGAGCAGTACTTC.

The rearrangement links TRBV27 to TRBJ2-3, with D perhaps TRBD1 or TRBD2 (6 bases each). The DNA end favors TRBJ2-5, so the J call may be wrong. The CDR3 runs to 15 residues. Germline V gives CDR1 MNHEY, CDR2 SMNVEV (reference sequence). The CDR3 DNA sequence: TGTGCCAGCAGTTTATCAGGACCAGAGGGGGGGACCCAGTACTTC. It specifies CASSLSGPEGGTQYF.

This clonotype came up a few times. This sequence joins TRBV3-1 and TRBJ1-4; the match to TRBD1 covers 7 bases. V lost 4 bases and J lost 2; bases outside the gene matches: 4. This CDR3 region has 15 residues. Germline loops: CDR1 LGHDT, CDR2 YNNKEL (reference sequence). The CDR3 nucleotides are TGTGCCAGCAGCCTCGGGACAGCGACTAATGAAAAACTGTTTTTT. Its protein product is CASSLGTATNEKLFF. The whole variable domain, filled in from reference TRBV3-1 and TRBJ1-4, reads DTAVSQTPKYLVTQMGNDKSIKCEQNLGHDTMYWYKQDSKKFLKIMFSYNNKELIINETVPNRFSPKSPDKAHLNLHINSLELGDSAVYFCASSLGTATNEKLFFGSGTQLSVL.

Only a few counts were recorded for this clonotype. This chain connects TRBV11-3 to TRBJ2-7; tentative D call: TRBD1 (6 bases). This CDR3 spans 13 amino acids. Germline CDR1 reads SGHNT; CDR2 reads YENEEA. The V end was cut by 9 bases, the J end by 6 bases, with 18 bases between. Here the CDR3 DNA reads TGTGCCAGTTCCCGATCACAGGGACGCGAGCAGTACTTC. It codes for CASSRSQGREQYF.